A single sample is the source of the 5 T cell receptor beta chains below, sequenced in a study of shared clonotypes between healthy human individuals. Method: immunoSEQ multiplex PCR; TCRdb's copy keeps in-frame clones and lacks some. Here the sample spans some 2,400,000 clones, roughly 95% being singletons. What was sequenced was naive CD4+ T cells sorted from blood. Subset here: CD45RA+ positively selected. The receptor set was obtained from a man between 18 and 35 years old in good health.

This clone showed up just once. This sequence joins TRBV7-6 and TRBJ2-7, with D perhaps TRBD1 (6 bases). CDR1 is SGHVS and CDR2 is FNYEAQ in the germline V gene. Trimming removed 5 bases at V and 6 bases at J, with 14 bases between. The CDR3 covers 13 residues. The CDR3 bases are TGTGCCAGCAGCGAAAATTGGGGGCTCGAGCAGTACTTC. Residues: CASSENWGLEQYF.

The rearrangement links TRBV6-1 to TRBJ2-4; 8 bases are shared with TRBD1. J was trimmed by 7 bases and V by 3 bases; bases with no gene match: 8. The CDR3 has 15 amino acids. Germline V gene lookup returns CDR1 MNHNS and CDR2 SASEGT. CDR3 loop: CASSDAGGAWNIQYF. DNA for the CDR3: TGTGCCAGCAGTGACGCAGGGGGCGCCTGGAACATTCAGTACTTC.

This sequence joins TRBV4-3 and TRBJ2-1; TRBD2 agrees at 7 bases. The germline CDR1 and CDR2 sequences are LGHNA and YSLEER. V was pared by 0 bases and J by 8 bases, with 13 bases of the junction left unmatched. There are 17 residues in the CDR3. The chain's CDR3 is CASSQESSAGVLDEQFF. The CDR3 DNA reads as TGCGCCAGCAGCCAAGAGAGTTCGGCGGGAGTTCTCGATGAGCAGTTCTTC.

On this clone: This CDR3 is also generated by other DNA sequences in the sample. The chain employs TRBV7-6 and TRBJ2-5; D is unresolved. CDR1 is SGHVS, CDR2 FNYEAQ, per germline. Trimming stripped 0 bases from V and 2 bases from J, with 1 base between. The CDR3 length is 12 residues. CDR3 bases: TGTGCCAGCAGCTTAGCGCAAGAGACCCAGTACTTC. Translated: CASSLAQETQYF.

A remark on this clone: Other DNA sequences in the same sample also yield this CDR3. CDR3 region: CASSSGNYGYTF. The CDR3, as DNA: TGTGCCAGCAGTTCCGGGAACTATGGCTACACCTTC. The V and J genes are TRBV2 and TRBJ1-2, with no clear D. Germline V gene lookup returns CDR1 SNHLY and CDR2 FYNNEI. The CDR3 is made up of 12 amino acids. The ends were cut back, 5 bases at V and 2 bases at J, with 6 bases in the middle.